This T cell receptor (beta chain) came from a study of blood T cell repertoires in COVID-19. Looking at the study overall: PBMCs, B-cell-depleted T cells, or T cells provided the cDNA or gDNA that made up the material.

Study processing details: Estimated nucleated cell counts came from reference gene primer amplification. The protocol was immunoSEQ multiplex PCR, while the TCRdb copy is restricted to in-frame clones and leaves out a portion. That table furnishes V, J and clone size, whereas the DNA furnished D and trimming. The table has about 75,000 clones, about four fifths seen once. Trimming took 1 base from V and 9 from J, leaving 12 bases between them. This CDR3 is 13 amino acids long. Germline lookup yields CDR1 SGHTA and CDR2 FQGNSA. The genes are TRBV7-2 and TRBJ1-2, with D hard to call. The specimen sequenced was peripheral blood. The clonotype comes from a woman older than 75 with active or convalescent COVID-19. In DNA, the CDR3 is TGTGCCAGCAGCTTAGTATTTGGAGGAAGCTACACCTTC. It specifies CASSLVFGGSYTF.